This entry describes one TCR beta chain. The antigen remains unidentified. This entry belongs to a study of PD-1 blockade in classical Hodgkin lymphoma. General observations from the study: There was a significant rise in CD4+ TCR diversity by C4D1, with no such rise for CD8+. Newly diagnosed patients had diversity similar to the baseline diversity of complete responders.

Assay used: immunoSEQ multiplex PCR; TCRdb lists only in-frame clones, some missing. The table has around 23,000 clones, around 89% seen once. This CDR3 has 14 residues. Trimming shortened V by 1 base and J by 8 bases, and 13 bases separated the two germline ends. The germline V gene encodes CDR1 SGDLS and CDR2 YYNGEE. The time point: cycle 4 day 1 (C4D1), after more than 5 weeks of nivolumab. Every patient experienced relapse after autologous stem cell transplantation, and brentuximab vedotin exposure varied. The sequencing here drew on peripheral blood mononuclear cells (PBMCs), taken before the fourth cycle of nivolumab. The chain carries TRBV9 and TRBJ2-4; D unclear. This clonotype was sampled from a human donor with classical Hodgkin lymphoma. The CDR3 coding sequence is TGTGCCAGCAGCGTAAGAGAAGGGTCGGACATTCAGTACTTC. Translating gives CASSVREGSDIQYF.